This T cell receptor (beta chain) came from a study of T cell responses to AZD1222 COVID-19 vaccine. The assay was immunoSEQ multiplex PCR, and TCRdb's table has in-frame clones only and misses some. Here the sample spans 100,000 to 150,000 clones, 89% being singletons. CDR1 is LGHDT and CDR2 is YNNKEL in the germline V gene (reference sequence). The CDR3 is made up of 13 amino acids. Trimming took 5 bases from V and 9 from J, leaving 16 bases between them. Study-level results: Two AZD1222 administrations were followed by greater Spike-specific TCR breadth and depth. Possibly, clonal diversity was underestimated; donors were largely white British and included more females. Baseline antibody screening turned up just six seropositive AZD1222 recipients. Samples come after the peak T cell response, not at day 14.

Concerning this clone itself: Its target is unknown.

The origin of this receptor is an adult in good health. The chain is built from TRBV3-1 (or the pseudogene TRBV3-2) and TRBJ1-2; D perhaps matches TRBD1 (6 bases). Sequenced material: peripheral blood, taken on day 0 of AZD1222 vaccination. CDR3 loop: CASSSDRTASYTF. The CDR3 region has the DNA TGTGCCAGCAGCTCGGACAGAACGGCGAGCTACACCTTC.